This entry describes one T cell receptor beta chain. Its antigen remains unidentified. These data originate in a study of cytomegalovirus exposure and HLA in healthy donors. Across the whole study: The 120 validation repertoires were reported in a later analysis to have been generated on the same platform as the approximately 700 first-cohort repertoires. General observations from the study: The investigators catalogued under 200 TCR beta chains as cytomegalovirus-associated.

Donors came from a validation cohort of over a hundred subjects, distinct from the first 666-subject cohort. The V gene's germline CDR1 is MNHEY and CDR2 SVGAGI. The CDR3 is 14 residues long. The trim removed 5 bases at V and 5 bases at J, leaving 7 bases unmatched. Assay: immunoSEQ multiplex PCR; the TCRdb copy retains only in-frame clones and omits some. The sample contains some 150,000 clones, roughly 86% of which appear only once. This rearrangement joins TRBV6-5 to TRBJ2-7, with 9 bases fitting TRBD1. The source of this sequence is a man between 18 and 35 years old in good health and CMV-seropositive. Sequencing used PBMCs. Here the CDR3 reads CASSLQGARDEQYF. CDR3 sequence (DNA): TGTGCCAGCAGTCTACAGGGGGCGAGGGACGAGCAGTACTTC.